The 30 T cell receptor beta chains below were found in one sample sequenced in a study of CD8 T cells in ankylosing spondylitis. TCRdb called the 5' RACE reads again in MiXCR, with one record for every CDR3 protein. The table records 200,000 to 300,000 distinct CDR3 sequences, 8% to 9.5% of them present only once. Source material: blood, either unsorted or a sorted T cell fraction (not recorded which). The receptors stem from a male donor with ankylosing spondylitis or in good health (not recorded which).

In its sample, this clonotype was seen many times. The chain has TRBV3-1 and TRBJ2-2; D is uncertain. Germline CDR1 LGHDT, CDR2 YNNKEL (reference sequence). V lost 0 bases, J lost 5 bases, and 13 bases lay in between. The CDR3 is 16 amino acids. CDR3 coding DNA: TGTGCCAGCAGCCAAGAGGGGAAAGGGATTACCGGGGAGCTGTTTTTT. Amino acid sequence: CASSQEGKGITGELFF.

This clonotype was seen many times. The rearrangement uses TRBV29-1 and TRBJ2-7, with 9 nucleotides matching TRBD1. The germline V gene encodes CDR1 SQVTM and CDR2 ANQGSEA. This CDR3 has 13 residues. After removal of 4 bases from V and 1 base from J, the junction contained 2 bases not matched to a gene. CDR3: CSVVGQGSYEQYF. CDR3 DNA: TGCAGCGTTGTAGGACAGGGGTCCTACGAGCAGTACTTC.

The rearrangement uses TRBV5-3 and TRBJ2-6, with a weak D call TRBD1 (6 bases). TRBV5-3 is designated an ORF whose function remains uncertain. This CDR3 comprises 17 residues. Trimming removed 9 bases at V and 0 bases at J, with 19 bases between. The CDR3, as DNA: TGTGCCATGAGCTTCGGACAGTTGAGCTCTGGGGCCAACGTCCTGACTTTC. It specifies CAMSFGQLSSGANVLTF.

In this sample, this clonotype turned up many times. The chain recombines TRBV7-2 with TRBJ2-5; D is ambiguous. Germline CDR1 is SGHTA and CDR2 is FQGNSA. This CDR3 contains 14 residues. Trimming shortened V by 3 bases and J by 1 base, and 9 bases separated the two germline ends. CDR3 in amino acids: CASSFQVSQETQYF. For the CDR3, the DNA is TGTGCCAGCAGCTTCCAGGTTTCCCAAGAGACCCAGTACTTC.

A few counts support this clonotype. The CDR3 loop is CASSKGSETQYF. For the CDR3, the DNA is TGTGCCAGCAGCAAGGGGTCGGAGACCCAGTACTTC. The V and J genes are TRBV7-8 and TRBJ2-5, with D perhaps matching TRBD1 (5 bases). The V end lost 5 bases, the J end lost 5 bases, and 9 bases lay between the germline ends. The CDR3 has 12 amino acids. Germline assignment: CDR1 SGHVS and CDR2 FQNEAQ. Filled out from reference TRBV7-8 and TRBJ2-5, the complete variable domain reads GAGVSQSPRYKVAKRGQDVALRCDPISGHVSLFWYQQALGQGPEFLTYFQNEAQLDKSGLPSDRFFAERPEGSVSTLKIQRTQQEDSAVYLCASSKGSETQYFGPGTRLLVL.

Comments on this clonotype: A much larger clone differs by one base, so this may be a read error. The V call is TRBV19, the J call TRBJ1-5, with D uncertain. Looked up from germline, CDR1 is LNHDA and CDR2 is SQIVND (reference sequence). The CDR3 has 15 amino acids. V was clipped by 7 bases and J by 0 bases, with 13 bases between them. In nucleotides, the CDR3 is TGTGCCAGTATTGTGGGAGGGTATAGCAATCAGCCCCAGCATTTT. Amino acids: CASIVGGYSNQPQHF. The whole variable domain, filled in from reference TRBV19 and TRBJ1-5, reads DGGITQSPKYLFRKEGQNVTLSCEQNLNHDAMYWYRQDPGQGLRLIYYSQIVNDFQKGDIAEGYSVSREKKESFPLTVTSAQKNPTAFYLCASIVGGYSNQPQHFGDGTRLSIL.

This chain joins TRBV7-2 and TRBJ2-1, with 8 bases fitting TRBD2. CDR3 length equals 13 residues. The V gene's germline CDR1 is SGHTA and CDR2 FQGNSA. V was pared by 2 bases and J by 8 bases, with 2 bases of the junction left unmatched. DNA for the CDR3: TGTGCCAGCAGCTTACCGGGGGGGCATGAGCAGTTCTTC. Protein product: CASSLPGGHEQFF.

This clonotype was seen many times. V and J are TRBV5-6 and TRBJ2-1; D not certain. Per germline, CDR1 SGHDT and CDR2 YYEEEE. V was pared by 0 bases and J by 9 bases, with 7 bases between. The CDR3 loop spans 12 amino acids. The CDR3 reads CASSLVASEQFF. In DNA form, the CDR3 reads TGTGCCAGCAGCTTGGTGGCCAGTGAGCAGTTCTTC.

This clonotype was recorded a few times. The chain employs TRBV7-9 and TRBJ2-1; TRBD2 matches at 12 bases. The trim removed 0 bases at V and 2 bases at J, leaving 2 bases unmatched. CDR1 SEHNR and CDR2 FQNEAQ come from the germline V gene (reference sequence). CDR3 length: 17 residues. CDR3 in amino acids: CASSLARLAGAYNEQFF. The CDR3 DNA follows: TGTGCCAGCAGCTTAGCTCGACTAGCGGGAGCCTACAATGAGCAGTTCTTC. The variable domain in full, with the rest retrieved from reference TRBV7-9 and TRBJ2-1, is DTGVSQNPRHKITKRGQNVTFRCDPISEHNRLYWYRQTLGQGPEFLTYFQNEAQLEKSRLLSDRFSAERPKGSFSTLEIQRTEQGDSAMYLCASSLARLAGAYNEQFFGPGTRLTVL.

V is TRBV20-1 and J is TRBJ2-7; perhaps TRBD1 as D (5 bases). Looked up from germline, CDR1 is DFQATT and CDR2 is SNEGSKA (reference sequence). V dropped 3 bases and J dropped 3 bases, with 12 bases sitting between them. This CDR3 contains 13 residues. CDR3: CSASADSNYEQYF. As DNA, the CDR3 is TGCAGTGCTAGCGCAGACAGCAACTACGAGCAGTACTTC.

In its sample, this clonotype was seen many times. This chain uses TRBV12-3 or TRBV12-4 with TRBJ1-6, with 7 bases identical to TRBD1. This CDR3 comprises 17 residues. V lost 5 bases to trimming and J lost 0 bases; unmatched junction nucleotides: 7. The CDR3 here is CASSDRVSSSYNSPLHF. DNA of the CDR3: TGTGCCAGCAGTGACAGGGTCTCGAGCTCCTATAATTCACCCCTCCACTTT.

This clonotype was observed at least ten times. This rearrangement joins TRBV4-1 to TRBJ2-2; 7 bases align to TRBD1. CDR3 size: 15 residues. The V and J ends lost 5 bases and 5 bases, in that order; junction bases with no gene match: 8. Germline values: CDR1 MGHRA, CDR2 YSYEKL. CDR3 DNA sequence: TGCGCCAGCAGCGTAAGACAGGGTGGAACCGGGGAGCTGTTTTTT. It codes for CASSVRQGGTGELFF.

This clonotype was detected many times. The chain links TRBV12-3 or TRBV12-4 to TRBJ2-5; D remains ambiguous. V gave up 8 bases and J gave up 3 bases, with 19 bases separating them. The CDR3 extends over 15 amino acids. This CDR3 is CASGTTAPAKETQYF. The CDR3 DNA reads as TGTGCCAGCGGTACAACAGCGCCTGCGAAAGAGACCCAGTACTTC.

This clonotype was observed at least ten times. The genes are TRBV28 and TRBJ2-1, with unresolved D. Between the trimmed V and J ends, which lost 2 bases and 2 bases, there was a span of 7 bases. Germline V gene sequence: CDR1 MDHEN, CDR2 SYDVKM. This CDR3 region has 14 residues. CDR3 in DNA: TGTGCCAGCAGTTTAACAGAGACCTACAATGAGCAGTTCTTC. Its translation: CASSLTETYNEQFF.

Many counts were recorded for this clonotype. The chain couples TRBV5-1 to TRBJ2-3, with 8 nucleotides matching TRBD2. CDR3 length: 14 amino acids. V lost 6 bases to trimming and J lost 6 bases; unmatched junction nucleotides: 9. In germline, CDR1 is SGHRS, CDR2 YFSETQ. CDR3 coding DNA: TGCGCCAGCATCCCAGCGGGAGTTACGGATACGCAGTATTTT. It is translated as CASIPAGVTDTQYF.

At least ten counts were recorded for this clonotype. As DNA, the CDR3 is TGTGCCAGCAGGTGGGGGCGGGAGGGCGACGAGCAGTACTTC. Translation gives CASRWGREGDEQYF. The J gene is TRBJ2-7, the V gene TRBV12-3 or TRBV12-4; TRBD2 matches 9 bases. J gave up 5 bases and V 6 bases, and 8 bases lay outside the gene matches. The CDR3 length is 14 residues.

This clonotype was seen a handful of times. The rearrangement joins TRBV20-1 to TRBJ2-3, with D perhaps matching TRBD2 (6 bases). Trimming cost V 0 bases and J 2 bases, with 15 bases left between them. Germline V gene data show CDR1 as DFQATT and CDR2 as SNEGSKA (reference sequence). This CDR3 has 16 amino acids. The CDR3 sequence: CSARDRARGFTDTQYF. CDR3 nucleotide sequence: TGCAGTGCTAGAGATCGAGCGCGGGGATTCACAGATACGCAGTATTTT.

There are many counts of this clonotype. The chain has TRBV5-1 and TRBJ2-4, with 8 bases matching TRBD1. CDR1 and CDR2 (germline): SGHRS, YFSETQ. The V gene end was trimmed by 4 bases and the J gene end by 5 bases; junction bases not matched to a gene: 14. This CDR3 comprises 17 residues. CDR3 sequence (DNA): TGCGCCAGCAGCACCTGGACAGGGACCCCCGGCGAAAACATTCAGTACTTC. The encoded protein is CASSTWTGTPGENIQYF.

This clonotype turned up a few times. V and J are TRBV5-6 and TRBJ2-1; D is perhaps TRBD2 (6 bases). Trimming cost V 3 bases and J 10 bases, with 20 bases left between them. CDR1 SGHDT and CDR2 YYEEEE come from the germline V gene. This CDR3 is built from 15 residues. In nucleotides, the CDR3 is TGTGCCAGCAGCTCCGCCCGAGCCGGTCGGGGGGAGCAGTTCTTC. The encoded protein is CASSSARAGRGEQFF.

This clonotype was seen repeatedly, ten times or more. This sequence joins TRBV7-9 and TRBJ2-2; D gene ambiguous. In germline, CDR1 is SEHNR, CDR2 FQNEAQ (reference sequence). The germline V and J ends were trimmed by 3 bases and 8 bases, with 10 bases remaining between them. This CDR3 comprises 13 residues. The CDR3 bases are TGTGCCAGCAGCTTTCTGGTGGAAGGGGAGCTGTTTTTT. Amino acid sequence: CASSFLVEGELFF.

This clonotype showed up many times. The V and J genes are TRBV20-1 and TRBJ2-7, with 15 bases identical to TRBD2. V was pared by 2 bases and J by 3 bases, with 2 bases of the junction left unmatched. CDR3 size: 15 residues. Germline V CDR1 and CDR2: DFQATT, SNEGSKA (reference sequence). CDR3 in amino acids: CSARSGLAGGYEQYF. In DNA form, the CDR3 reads TGCAGTGCTAGATCGGGACTAGCGGGAGGCTACGAGCAGTACTTC.

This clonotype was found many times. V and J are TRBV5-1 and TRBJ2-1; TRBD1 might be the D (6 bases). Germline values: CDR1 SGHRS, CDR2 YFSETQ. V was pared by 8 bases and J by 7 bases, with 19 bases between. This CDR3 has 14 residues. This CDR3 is CASYGPYRENEQFF. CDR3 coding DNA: TGCGCCAGTTACGGGCCCTACAGGGAGAATGAGCAGTTCTTC.

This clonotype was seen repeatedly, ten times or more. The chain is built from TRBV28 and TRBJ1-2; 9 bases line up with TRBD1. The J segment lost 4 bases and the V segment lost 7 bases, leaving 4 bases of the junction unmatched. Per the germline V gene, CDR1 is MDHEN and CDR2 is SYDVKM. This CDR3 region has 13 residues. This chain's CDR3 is CASTPGQGYGYTF. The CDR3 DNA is TGTGCCAGCACTCCGGGACAGGGCTATGGCTACACCTTC.

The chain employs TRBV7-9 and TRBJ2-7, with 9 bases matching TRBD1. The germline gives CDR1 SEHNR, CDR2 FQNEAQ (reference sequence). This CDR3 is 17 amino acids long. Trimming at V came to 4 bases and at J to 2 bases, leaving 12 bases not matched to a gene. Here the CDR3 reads CASSSLWDREIPYEQYF. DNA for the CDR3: TGTGCCAGCAGCTCCCTTTGGGACAGGGAGATTCCCTACGAGCAGTACTTC.

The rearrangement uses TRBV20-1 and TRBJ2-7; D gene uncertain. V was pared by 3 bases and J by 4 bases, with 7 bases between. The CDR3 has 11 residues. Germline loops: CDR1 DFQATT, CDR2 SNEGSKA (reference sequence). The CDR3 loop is CSARNSYEQYF. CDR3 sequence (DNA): TGCAGTGCTAGGAATAGTTACGAGCAGTACTTC.

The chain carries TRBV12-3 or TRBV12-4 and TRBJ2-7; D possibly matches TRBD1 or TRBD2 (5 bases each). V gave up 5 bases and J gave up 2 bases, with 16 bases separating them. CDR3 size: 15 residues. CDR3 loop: CASSPQGEGPYEQYF. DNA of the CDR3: TGTGCCAGCAGTCCTCAGGGAGAAGGGCCCTACGAGCAGTACTTC.

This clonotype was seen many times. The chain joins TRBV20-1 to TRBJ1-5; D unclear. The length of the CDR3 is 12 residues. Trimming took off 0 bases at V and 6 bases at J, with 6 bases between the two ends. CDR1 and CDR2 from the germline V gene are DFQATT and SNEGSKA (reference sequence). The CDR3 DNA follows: TGCAGTGCTAGAGAAGGAGGTCAGCCCCAGCATTTT. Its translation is CSAREGGQPQHF.

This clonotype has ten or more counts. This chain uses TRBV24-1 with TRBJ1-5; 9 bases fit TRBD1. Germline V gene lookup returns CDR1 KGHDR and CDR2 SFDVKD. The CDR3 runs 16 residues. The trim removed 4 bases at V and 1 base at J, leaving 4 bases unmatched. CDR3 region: CATSEGQGTSNQPQHF. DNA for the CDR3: TGTGCCACCAGTGAAGGACAGGGGACCAGCAATCAGCCCCAGCATTTT.

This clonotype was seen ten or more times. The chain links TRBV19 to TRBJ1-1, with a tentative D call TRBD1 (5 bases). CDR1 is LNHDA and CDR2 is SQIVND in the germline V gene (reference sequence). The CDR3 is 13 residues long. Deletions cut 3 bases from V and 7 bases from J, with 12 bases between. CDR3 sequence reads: CASSMGDRSEAFF. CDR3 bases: TGTGCCAGTAGTATGGGGGATCGGAGTGAAGCTTTCTTT.

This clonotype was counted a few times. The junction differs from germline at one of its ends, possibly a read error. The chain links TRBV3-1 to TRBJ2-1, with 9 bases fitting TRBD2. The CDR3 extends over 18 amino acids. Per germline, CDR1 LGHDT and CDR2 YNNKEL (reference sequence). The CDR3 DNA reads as TGTGCCAGCTGCCAAGATCCAGCTAGCGGGGAAAATTACAATGAGCAGTTCTTC. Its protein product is CASCQDPASGENYNEQFF.